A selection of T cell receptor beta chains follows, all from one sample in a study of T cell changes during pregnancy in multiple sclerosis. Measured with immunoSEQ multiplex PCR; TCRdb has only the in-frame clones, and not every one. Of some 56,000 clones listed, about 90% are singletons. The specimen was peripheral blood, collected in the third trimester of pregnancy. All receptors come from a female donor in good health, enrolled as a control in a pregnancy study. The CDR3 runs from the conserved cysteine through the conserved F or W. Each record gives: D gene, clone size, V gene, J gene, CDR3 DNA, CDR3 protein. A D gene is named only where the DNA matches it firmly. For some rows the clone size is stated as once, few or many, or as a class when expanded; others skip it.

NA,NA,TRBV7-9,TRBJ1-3,TGTGCCAGCAGCTTAGAGGGAGGCCGGGGAGGAAACACCATATATTTT,CASSLEGGRGGNTIYF
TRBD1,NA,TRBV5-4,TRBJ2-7,TGTGCCAGCAGCGTCGGACAGGCGTACGAGCAGTACTTC,CASSVGQAYEQYF
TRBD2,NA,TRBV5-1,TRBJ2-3,TGCGCCAGCAGCGCGGGACTAGCGGGAGTTACAGATACGCAGTATTTT,CASSAGLAGVTDTQYF
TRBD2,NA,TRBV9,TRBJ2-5,TGTGCCAGCAACCCGGGAGGTCACCAAGAGACCCAGTACTTC,CASNPGGHQETQYF
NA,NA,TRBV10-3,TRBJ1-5,TGTGCCATCAGGGGAGGGGCGGCAGATCAGCCCCAGCATTTT,CAIRGGAADQPQHF
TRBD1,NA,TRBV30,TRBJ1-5,TGTGCCTGGAGTGCCCTCTTGGGACAGGCCCCCCAGCATTTT,CAWSALLGQAPQHF
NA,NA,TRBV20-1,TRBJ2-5,TGCAGGGTACAAGGCGGGGAGACCCAGTACTTC,CRVQGGETQYF
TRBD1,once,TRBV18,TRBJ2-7,TGTGCCAGCTCACCACCGGGACAGGGACTTTACGAGCAGTACTTC,CASSPPGQGLYEQYF
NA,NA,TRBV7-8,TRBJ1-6,TGTGCCAGCAGCTTAAGGACAGATCTCTATAATTCACCCCTCCACTTT,CASSLRTDLYNSPLHF
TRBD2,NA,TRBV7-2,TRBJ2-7,TGTGCCAGCAGTTTGAGTGGACTAGCGGGAGACGAGCAGTACTTC,CASSLSGLAGDEQYF
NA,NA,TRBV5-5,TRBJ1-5,TGTGCCAGCAGCTTGGGAGGGTGGGGCAATCAGCCCCAGCATTTT,CASSLGGWGNQPQHF
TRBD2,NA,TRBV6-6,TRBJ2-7,TGTGCCAGCAGATCAACTAGCGGGGGGTCCCCCTACGAGCAGTACTTC,CASRSTSGGSPYEQYF
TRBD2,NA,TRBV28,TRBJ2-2,TGTGCCAGTGGGAGGGGCTCGGGCACCGGGGAGCTGTTTTTT,CASGRGSGTGELFF
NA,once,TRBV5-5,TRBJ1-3,TGTGCCAGCAGCCTCTACCGGACAGGAAACACCATATATTTT,CASSLYRTGNTIYF
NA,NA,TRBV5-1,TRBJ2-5,TGCGCCAGCAGCCTCGTCTACCAAGAGACCCAGTACTTC,CASSLVYQETQYF
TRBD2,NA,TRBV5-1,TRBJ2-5,TGCGCCAGCAGCTTTGTGGGGGCCGGACTAGCGGGACGAGAGACCCAGTACTTC,CASSFVGAGLAGRETQYF
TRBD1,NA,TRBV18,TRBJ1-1,TGTGCCAGCTCACCAGCGGCAGGGGGTGACACTGAAGCTTTCTTT,CASSPAAGGDTEAFF
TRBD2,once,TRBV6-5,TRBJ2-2,TGTGCCAGCAGTAGACTAGCCGTGAACACCGGGGAGCTGTTTTTT,CASSRLAVNTGELFF
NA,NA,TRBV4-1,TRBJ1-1,TGCGCCAGCAGCCATCGAGGACAGGAAGCTTTCTTT,CASSHRGQEAFF
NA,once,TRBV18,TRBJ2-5,TGTGCCAGCTCACCACAGCAGCAGGGCCAAGAGACCCAGTACTTC,CASSPQQQGQETQYF
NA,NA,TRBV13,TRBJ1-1,TGTGCCAGCAGCTACTCCCACAGGGATGAAGCTTTCTTT,CASSYSHRDEAFF
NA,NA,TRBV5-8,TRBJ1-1,TGTGCCAGCAGCTTCGGCGGACAATTGAACACTGAAGCTTTCTTT,CASSFGGQLNTEAFF
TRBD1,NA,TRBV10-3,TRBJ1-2,TGTGCCATCAGTGAGTCGATAACAGGGGGCTATGGCTACACCTTC,CAISESITGGYGYTF
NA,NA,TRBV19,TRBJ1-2,TGTGCCAGTAACGGGGGATTCTATGGCTACACCTTC,CASNGGFYGYTF
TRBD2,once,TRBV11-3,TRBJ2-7,TGTGCCAGCAGCTTACGGGGGGGCTACGAGCAGTACTTC,CASSLRGGYEQYF
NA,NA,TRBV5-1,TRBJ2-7,TGCGCCAGCAGCTTGGGTCTAGGAGGGAGCTACGAGCAGTACTTC,CASSLGLGGSYEQYF
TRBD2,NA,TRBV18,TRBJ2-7,TGTGCCAGCTCACCACTTGGGACTAGCGGGAGTGGCCTGCTCGAGCAGTACTTC,CASSPLGTSGSGLLEQYF
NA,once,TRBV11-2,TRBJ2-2,TGTGCCAGCAGCCTTATCCCTCCCGGGACAATAAACACCGGGGAGCTGTTTTTT,CASSLIPPGTINTGELFF
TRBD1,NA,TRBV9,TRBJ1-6,TGTGCCAGCAGCCCCCGGGACAGTAAGTGGAATTCACCCCTCCACTTT,CASSPRDSKWNSPLHF
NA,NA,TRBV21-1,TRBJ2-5,TGTGCCAGCAGCATTAAAGGGGCAATAGGAGAGACCCAGTACTTC,CASSIKGAIGETQYF
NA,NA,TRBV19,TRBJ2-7,TGTGCCAGTAGTATAAGTACAGGGGAGGTCGAGCAGTACTTC,CASSISTGEVEQYF
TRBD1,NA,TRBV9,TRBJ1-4,TGTGCCAGCAGCGTCGCAATGACAGGGGATGGAAAGCTGTTTTTT,CASSVAMTGDGKLFF
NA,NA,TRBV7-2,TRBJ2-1,TGTGCCAGCAGCTTAATACCTAGCGTAAATGGTGAGCAGTTCTTC,CASSLIPSVNGEQFF
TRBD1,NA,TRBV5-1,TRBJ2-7,TGCGCCAGCAGCTCCACGGGACAGGGAGGCCACGAGCAGTACTTC,CASSSTGQGGHEQYF
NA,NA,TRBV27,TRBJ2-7,TGTGCCAGCAGTTACGGGGGAGGCCCCTACGAGCAGTACTTC,CASSYGGGPYEQYF
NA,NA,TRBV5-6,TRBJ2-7,TGTGCCAGCAGCTTTGGGCGGGTCTACGAGCAGTACTTC,CASSFGRVYEQYF
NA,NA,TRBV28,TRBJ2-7,TGTGCCAGCAGTTTCCCCGGTTCCTACGAGCAGTACTTC,CASSFPGSYEQYF
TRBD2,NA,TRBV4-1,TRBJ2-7,TGCGCCAGCAGCCAAGGAGGGCGACTAGCAGACGAGCAGTACTTC,CASSQGGRLADEQYF
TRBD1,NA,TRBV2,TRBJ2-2,TGTGCCAGCAGCCTGGGACAGGGGGACAGGGAGCTGTTTTTT,CASSLGQGDRELFF
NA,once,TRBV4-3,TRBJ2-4,TGCGCCAGCAGCCAAGATCGATTGGCAGGGTGGTTAGACATTCAGTACTTC,CASSQDRLAGWLDIQYF
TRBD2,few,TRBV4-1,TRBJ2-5,TGCGCCAGCAGCCAAGAAGCGACTAGCGGGAGGGAGACCCAGTACTTC,CASSQEATSGRETQYF
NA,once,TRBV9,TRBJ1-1,TGTGCCAGCAGCGTAGATGGGAGCTACACTGAAGCTTTCTTT,CASSVDGSYTEAFF
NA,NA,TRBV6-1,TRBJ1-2,TGTGCCAGCAGTGAAGCAACAGGGCCTAACTATGGCTACACCTTC,CASSEATGPNYGYTF
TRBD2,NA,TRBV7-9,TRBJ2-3,TGTGCCAGCAGCTCAGGACTAGCGGGAGTCCGCCTCACAGATACGCAGTATTTT,CASSSGLAGVRLTDTQYF
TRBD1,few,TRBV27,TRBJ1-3,TGTGCCAGTAGGGGGCACTCTGGAAACACCATATATTTT,CASRGHSGNTIYF
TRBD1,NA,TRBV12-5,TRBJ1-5,TGTGCTAGTGGTTTGGGGGACAGGGCCCATCAGCCCCAGCATTTT,CASGLGDRAHQPQHF
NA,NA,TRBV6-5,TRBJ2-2,TGTGCCAGCAGTTACCAGACCGGGGAGCTGTTTTTT,CASSYQTGELFF
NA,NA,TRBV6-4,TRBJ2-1,TGTGCCAGCAGTGTGTCTAGCTCGTCCTACAATGAGCAGTTCTTC,CASSVSSSSYNEQFF
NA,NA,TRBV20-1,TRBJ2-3,TGCAGTGCCTTGGACAAAGATACGCAGTATTTT,CSALDKDTQYF
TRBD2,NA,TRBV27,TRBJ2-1,TGTGCCAGCAGTGGGAGGACTAGGAGCTCCTACAATGAGCAGTTCTTC,CASSGRTRSSYNEQFF
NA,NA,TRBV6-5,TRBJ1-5,TGTGCCAGCAGTTACGGCAGGCCGAATCAGCCCCAGCATTTT,CASSYGRPNQPQHF
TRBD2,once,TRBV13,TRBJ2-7,TGTGCCAGCAGCTCTAGCGGGACCTCCTACGAGCAGTACTTC,CASSSSGTSYEQYF
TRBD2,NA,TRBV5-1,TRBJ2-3,TGCGCCAGCAGCTTGGGCGGGAGGGCCACAGATACGCAGTATTTT,CASSLGGRATDTQYF
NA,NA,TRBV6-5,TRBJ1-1,TGTGCCAGCAGTTACTCGAAGAGGGCGGTCACTGAAGCTTTCTTT,CASSYSKRAVTEAFF
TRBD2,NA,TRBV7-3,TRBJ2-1,TGTGCCAGCAGCTCGCCCGGGACTAGCGGGAAATGGAATGTCAATGAGCAGTTCTTC,CASSSPGTSGKWNVNEQFF
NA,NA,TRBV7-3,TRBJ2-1,TGTGCCAGCAGCCTGATACTAGGCGCATCCTACAATGAGCAGTTCTTC,CASSLILGASYNEQFF
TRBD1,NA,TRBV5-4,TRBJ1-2,TGTGCCAGCAGCCCCCGGGACAGGGGCCCCGCTAACTATGGCTACACCTTC,CASSPRDRGPANYGYTF
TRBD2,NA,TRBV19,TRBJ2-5,TGTGCCAGTAGTCAGACTAGCGGGAGTCAGACCCAGTACTTC,CASSQTSGSQTQYF
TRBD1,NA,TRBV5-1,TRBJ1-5,TGCGCCAGCAGCTTCGCAGGGGGTGTCAATCAGCCCCAGCATTTT,CASSFAGGVNQPQHF
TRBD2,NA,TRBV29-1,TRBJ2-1,TGCAGCTGCACCGGGACTAGCGGTGGGAGCTCCTACAATGAGCAGTTCTTC,CSCTGTSGGSSYNEQFF